The 30 T cell receptor beta chains reported below all come from one sample, sequenced in a study of tumor-infiltrating lymphocytes in primary liver carcinoma. From unsorted bulk tissue weighing roughly 17-32 mg, DNA and RNA were co-extracted. The authors made TCR beta cDNA from approximately 500 ng total RNA with a constant-region primer. Three nested multiplex PCR rounds, a slightly modified ARM-PCR, produced the libraries for TCR beta. Researchers ran the first two PCR rounds for roughly 10 cycles each with TRBV1-TRBV30 forward primers and a C-beta reverse primer. Each CDR3 protein gets one entry after TCRdb re-called the multiplex PCR reads with MiXCR. The sample consists of roughly 78,000 distinct CDR3 sequences, 70% to 80% of them appearing once. Specimen: liver tumor tissue from sampling region 4. Subset described: tumor region T4, right-lateral pole. The receptors derive from a woman aged 55 to 70 with primary liver carcinoma and hepatitis B virus infection.

Of note for this clonotype: The junction departs from germline at one end; a sequencing error may be responsible. The V gene is TRBV29-1, the J gene TRBJ2-5, with D perhaps matching TRBD2 (5 bases). The germline V gene has CDR1 SQVTM and CDR2 ANQGSEA. The CDR3 consists of 12 residues. The DNA for the CDR3 is TGTAGCGTTGACGGATCTGGGGAGACCCGGTACTTC. Residues: CSVDGSGETRYF.

Many counts were recorded for this clonotype. The rearrangement uses TRBV24-1 and TRBJ2-5; D unclear. The CDR3 spans 15 residues. The germline gives CDR1 KGHDR, CDR2 SFDVKD. V gave up 3 bases and J gave up 0 bases, with 10 bases separating them. The CDR3 bases are TGTGCCACCAGTGATCGGCAGGCGCACCAAGAGACCCAGTACTTC. Translation gives CATSDRQAHQETQYF.

The V and J genes are TRBV11-1 and TRBJ2-1, with a tentative D call TRBD1 (6 bases). V was pared by 3 bases and J by 15 bases, with 24 bases between. Germline CDR1 is SGHAT and CDR2 is FQDESV (reference sequence). This CDR3 contains 15 residues. The CDR3 region has the DNA TGTGCCAGCAGCTTGGGGGACACAGTCTACAATGAGTGGTTCTTC. This gives the protein CASSLGDTVYNEWFF.

Comments on this clonotype: An end of the junction differs from the germline gene, which may be a read error. V and J are TRBV6-2 or TRBV6-3 and TRBJ2-2; D may be TRBD2 (5 bases). CDR1 is MNHEY, CDR2 SVGEGT, per germline. CDR3 length: 14 amino acids. As DNA, the CDR3 is TGTGCCAGCAGTTACGGCGGACGGACCGGGGAGCTGTTCTTT. It is translated as CASSYGGRTGELFF.

As for this clonotype: Since a much larger clone is just one base distant, this may be a read error. The rearrangement joins TRBV28 to TRBJ2-7, with TRBD2 as a possible D gene (7 bases). This CDR3 region has 13 residues. The germline V gene has CDR1 MDHEN and CDR2 SYDVKM. Here the CDR3 reads CASRAWGGRDINF. In DNA form, the CDR3 reads TGTGCCAGCAGAGCTTGGGGGGGCCGGGACATAAACTTC.

Comment on this clonotype: One junction end does not reproduce the germline sequence, and a read error may be involved. The chain employs TRBV11-2 and TRBJ2-7; 9 nucleotides align to TRBD2. The CDR3 consists of 15 residues. The germline gives CDR1 SGHAT, CDR2 FQNNGV. CDR3 amino acids: CASSLAGVNSYEQYF. CDR3 coding DNA: TGTGCCAGTAGCTTAGCGGGAGTGAACTCCTACGAGCAGTACTTC. Complete variable domain (other parts from reference TRBV11-2 and TRBJ2-7): EAGVAQSPRYKIIEKRQSVAFWCNPISGHATLYWYQQILGQGPKLLIQFQNNGVVDDSQLPKDRFSAERLKGVDSTLKIQPAKLEDSAVYLCASSLAGVNSYEQYFGPGTRLTVT.

At least ten counts were recorded for this clonotype. The chain combines TRBV28 with TRBJ2-1, with D hard to call. Germline V CDR1 and CDR2: MDHEN, SYDVKM. This CDR3 has 14 amino acids. V gave up 5 bases and J gave up 4 bases, with 12 bases separating them. The CDR3 nucleotides read TGTGCCAGCAGTCCAAACGACGGATACAATGAGCAGTTCTTC. Protein: CASSPNDGYNEQFF.

This clonotype was detected a few times. The junction shows a germline mismatch at one end, possibly a read error. J is TRBJ2-7 and V is TRBV6-1; 7 bases are a match to TRBD1. Germline-derived CDR1 and CDR2 are MNHNS and SASEGT. The CDR3 sequence is 17 residues long. The CDR3 region is CASSKKLRTGSTHEQYF. The CDR3 DNA reads as TGTGCCAGCAGTAAAAAGCTCAGGACAGGTAGCACCCACGAACAGTACTTC.

To note about this clonotype: The junction and the germline gene differ at one end; a read error may be behind it. The chain combines TRBV4-1 with TRBJ2-3; D perhaps matches TRBD2 (5 bases). CDR1 and CDR2 (germline): MGHRA, YSYEKL. The CDR3 covers 16 residues. The CDR3 DNA follows: TGCACCAGCAGCCAAGATGGTCCTAGCTTCTTGGATATGCAGTATTTT. Its protein is CTSSQDGPSFLDMQYF.

This clonotype is deemed medium-sized. This chain links TRBV11-2 with TRBJ2-3, with no clear D. The V end lost 0 bases, the J end lost 5 bases, and 9 bases lay between the germline ends. This CDR3 region has 14 residues. Germline CDR1 reads SGHAT; CDR2 reads FQNNGV. CDR3 amino acids: CASSLDWTRDTQYF. Written as DNA, the CDR3 is TGTGCCAGCAGCTTAGATTGGACCCGAGATACGCAGTATTTT.

This chain joins TRBV28 and TRBJ1-5; TRBD1 is a possible D gene (6 bases). Germline-derived CDR1 and CDR2 are MDHEN and SYDVKM. The CDR3 spans 14 residues. V was trimmed by 1 base and J by 6 bases, leaving 10 bases between them. CDR3 sequence: CASSLYRESQPQHF. CDR3 in DNA: TGTGCCAGCAGTTTATACAGGGAAAGTCAGCCCCAGCATTTT.

Of note for this clonotype: As the CDR3 is not closed by the conserved phenylalanine or tryptophan, this likely results from a read error. V and J are TRBV11-3 and TRBJ2-7, with a weak D call TRBD2 (6 bases). Germline V gene data show CDR1 as SGHNT and CDR2 as YENEEA. The CDR3 spans 14 residues. The CDR3 loop is CASSLSGREYEQYL. In nucleotides, the CDR3 is TGTGCCAGTAGCTTAAGCGGGCGGGAATACGAGCAGTACTTA.

The table lists this clonotype with many counts. The J gene is TRBJ2-2, the V gene TRBV29-1; D ambiguous. The CDR3 is 11 residues long. The V gene's germline CDR1 is SQVTM and CDR2 ANQGSEA. V gave up 6 bases and J gave up 3 bases, with 5 bases separating them. In nucleotides, the CDR3 is TGCAGCGTCCTATACACCGGGGAGCTGTTTTTT. It yields the protein CSVLYTGELFF.

The chain has TRBV11-3 and TRBJ2-1; TRBD2 might be the D (5 bases). Trimming removed 2 bases at V and 0 bases at J, with 14 bases between. The CDR3 spans 17 residues. Germline V lookup: CDR1 SGHNT, CDR2 YENEEA. The CDR3 spells CASSLSFGGLSYNEQFF. Here the CDR3 DNA reads TGTGCCAGCAGCTTAAGCTTCGGCGGGCTCTCCTACAATGAGCAGTTCTTC.

About this clonotype itself: A much larger clone sits a single nucleotide away, making a read error possible. For the CDR3, the DNA is TGTGCCGGCGCCTCCGGGGCAGTTAATTCACCCCTCCACTTT. Protein product: CAGASGAVNSPLHF. The chain recombines TRBV28 with TRBJ1-6; D is perhaps TRBD1 (5 bases). Between the trimmed V and J ends, which lost 11 bases and 6 bases, there was a span of 17 bases. This CDR3 has 14 residues. Germline V CDR1 and CDR2: MDHEN, SYDVKM. Combining the CDR3 with reference TRBV28 and TRBJ1-6 gives the whole variable domain DVKVTQSSRYLVKRTGEKVFLECVQDMDHENMFWYRQDPGLGLRLIYFSYDVKMKEKGDIPEGYSVSREKKERFSLILESASTNQTSMYLCAGASGAVNSPLHFGNGTRLTVT.

The sample holds one count of this clonotype. In this CDR3 the conserved last residue, phenylalanine or tryptophan, is missing, so a read error is likely. The rearrangement joins TRBV7-8 to TRBJ1-2, with a weak D call TRBD1 (5 bases). Trimming stripped 5 bases from V and 7 bases from J, with 17 bases between. Per the germline V gene, CDR1 is SGHVS and CDR2 is FQNEAQ. CDR3 size: 14 residues. The chain's CDR3 is CASSPTGEASGYTS. The CDR3 region has the DNA TGTGCCAGCAGCCCGACGGGGGAGGCGAGTGGCTACACCTCC.

Comment on this clonotype: At one boundary the junction diverges from the germline segment, which might be a read error. This chain uses TRBV6-5 with TRBJ1-5, with unresolved D. Looked up from germline, CDR1 is MNHEY and CDR2 is SVGAGI. The CDR3 runs 15 residues. CDR3 nucleotides: TGTGCCAGGAGTTACTCGCTGGCCAGCAGTCAGCCCCAGCATTTT. This encodes CARSYSLASSQPQHF.

In regard to this clonotype: The junction differs from germline at one of its ends, possibly a read error. The rearrangement uses TRBV29-1 and TRBJ2-4; 7 nucleotides agree with TRBD2. Germline assignment: CDR1 SQVTM and CDR2 ANQGSEA. The CDR3 is made up of 12 amino acids. In DNA form, the CDR3 reads TGCAGCGTCGGAGTCGGGGGGTACATTCAGTACTTT. This codes for CSVGVGGYIQYF.

A note on this clonotype: Its ends do not fully match the called genes, so a read error is possible. The J gene is TRBJ2-3, the V gene TRBV29-1, with D possibly matching TRBD2 (5 bases). The CDR3 covers 16 residues. Germline CDR1 and CDR2: SQVTM and ANQGSEA. The CDR3 loop is CSVEDMGVGGTDTQYF. Written as DNA, the CDR3 is TGCAGTGTTGAAGATATGGGTGTGGGAGGCACAGATACGCAGTATTTT.

Turning to this clonotype: A much larger clone differs from this one at a single base, so this may be a read error. The genes are TRBV28 and TRBJ2-3; maybe TRBD2 (6 bases). Trimming shortened V by 5 bases and J by 1 base, and 25 bases separated the two germline ends. Looked up from germline, CDR1 is MDHEN and CDR2 is SYDVKM. The CDR3 covers 19 residues. The CDR3 region has the DNA TGTGCCAGCAGTCCCCTATCCCGACTAGTGATAGAAGGCACAGATACGCAGTATTTT. Translation gives CASSPLSRLVIEGTDTQYF.

As to this clonotype: This sequence may be a read error, since a much larger clone differs from it by one base. The chain employs TRBV5-1 and TRBJ2-1, with 13 bases matching TRBD2. The CDR3 contains 15 residues. The V segment lost 2 bases and the J segment 7 bases; nucleotides outside the gene matches: 3. CDR1 is SGHRS and CDR2 is YFSETQ in the germline V gene. In DNA form, the CDR3 reads TGCGCCAGCAGCTTCGTACTAGCGGGGGGGAATGAGCAGTTCTTC. Translating it yields CASSFVLAGGNEQFF.

CDR3 in DNA: TGTGCTTGCAGTTTAGTAGAGGGTGGGGGCAATGAGCAGTTCTTC. It specifies CACSLVEGGGNEQFF. The rearrangement joins TRBV12-3 or TRBV12-4 to TRBJ2-1; TRBD1 or TRBD2 may be the D gene (5 bases each). This CDR3 contains 15 residues.

On this clonotype: One end of the junction fails to match germline, which may point to a read error. Here the CDR3 DNA reads TGTACCAGCAGCGGCATGACTAGTGGGAGGTCCCATGAGCAGTTCTTC. This gives the protein CTSSGMTSGRSHEQFF. The rearrangement links TRBV5-6 to TRBJ2-1, with a possible D match to TRBD2 (6 bases). The CDR3 consists of 16 residues. Germline-derived CDR1 and CDR2 are SGHDT and YYEEEE.

Turning to this clonotype: One end of the junction varies from germline; a read error may be responsible. This chain joins TRBV15 and TRBJ1-4; a possible D gene is TRBD1 (6 bases). CDR1 is LNHNV and CDR2 is YYDKDF in the germline V gene (reference sequence). This CDR3 spans 15 amino acids. The CDR3 nucleotides read TGTGCCACCGGCAGAGTCCACAGGGACGACGAAAAACTGTTTTTT. This encodes CATGRVHRDDEKLFF.

A word on this clonotype: A much larger clone is a single base away; this may be a read error. The chain combines TRBV5-1 with TRBJ2-7; possibly TRBD1 for D (5 bases). The germline V gene encodes CDR1 SGHRS and CDR2 YFSETQ. This CDR3 has 15 residues. The CDR3 DNA follows: TGCGCCAGCAGCTCCACCCCGACAGACCCCTACGATCAGTACTTC. Encoded protein: CASSSTPTDPYDQYF.

Remarks on this clonotype: The final CDR3 position lacks the conserved phenylalanine or tryptophan, pointing to a likely read error. This chain joins TRBV7-9 and TRBJ2-5; D might be TRBD1 (5 bases). CDR1 is SEHNR, CDR2 FQNEAQ, per germline (reference sequence). This CDR3 spans 12 amino acids. The CDR3 DNA reads as TGTGCAGGGGCGATTGGACGGGAGACCCAGTACCTC. Amino acid sequence: CAGAIGRETQYL.

With respect to this clonotype: The junction departs from germline at one end; a sequencing error may be responsible. The chain has TRBV29-1 and TRBJ1-2; 9 bases map to TRBD1. Per germline, CDR1 SQVTM and CDR2 ANQGSEA. The CDR3 extends over 12 amino acids. CDR3 amino acids: CSAEDRGYGYTF. The CDR3 DNA reads as TGCAGCGCTGAGGACAGGGGCTATGGTTACACATTC. Variable domain in full (rest from reference TRBV29-1 and TRBJ1-2): SAVISQKPSRDICQRGTSLTIQCQVDSQVTMMFWYRQQPGQSLTLIATANQGSEATYESGFVIDKFPISRPNLTFSTLTVSNMSPEDSSIYLCSAEDRGYGYTFGSGTRLTVV.

Only a few counts were recorded for this clonotype. A much larger clone is a single base away; this may be a read error. The chain has TRBV29-1 and TRBJ2-5; 7 bases fit TRBD1. The J segment lost 7 bases and the V segment lost 3 bases, leaving 5 bases of the junction unmatched. Germline V lookup: CDR1 SQVTM, CDR2 ANQGSEA. This CDR3 has 12 amino acids. Here the CDR3 DNA reads TGCAGCGTTGACCAGGGGGAAGCGACCCAGTACTTC. The encoded protein is CSVDQGEATQYF. The whole variable domain, remainder taken from reference TRBV29-1 and TRBJ2-5, is SAVISQKPSRDICQRGTSLTIQCQVDSQVTMMFWYRQQPGQSLTLIATANQGSEATYESGFVIDKFPISRPNLTFSTLTVSNMSPEDSSIYLCSVDQGEATQYFGPGTRLLVL.

Remarks on this clonotype: At one end, the junction sequence differs from germline, possibly due to a read error. This chain uses TRBV5-6 with TRBJ2-3, with TRBD2 as a possible D gene (5 bases). The length of the CDR3 is 11 residues. The V gene's germline CDR1 is SGHDT and CDR2 YYEEEE. In nucleotides, the CDR3 is TGTGGCAGCGGCTTCTCCGATACGCAGTATTTT. It specifies CGSGFSDTQYF.

Comments on this clonotype: Just one base apart from a much larger clone, this may be a read error. The rearrangement links TRBV5-1 to TRBJ2-1; D remains ambiguous. From germline, CDR1 is SGHRS and CDR2 YFSETQ. The CDR3 runs to 12 residues. In nucleotides, the CDR3 is TGCCCCAGCAGCTTGGCCTTCAATGAGCAGTTCTTC. Its protein product is CPSSLAFNEQFF.